This TCR beta chain was retrieved from a study of T cells in Graves' hyperthyroidism and ophthalmopathy. CDR3 length equals 18 residues. CDR1 and CDR2 (germline): LNHDA, SQIVND (reference sequence). A remark on this clonotype: The junction and the germline gene differ at one end; a read error may be behind it.

Template material for amplifying TCR beta CDR3 regions consisted of RNA transcripts. HTBI primers were used for first-round RT-PCR of the TCR CDR3. MiXCR, applied by TCRdb to the multiplex PCR reads, yields one record per CDR3 protein. The sample shows 400,000 to 600,000 distinct CDR3 sequences, 16% of them seen only once. The clonotype originates from a woman in her 30s with Graves' ophthalmopathy. This sequence joins TRBV19 and TRBJ1-4, with 7 bases aligning to TRBD1. Specimen: blood. CDR3 loop: CASLQSGTASSANERLFF. As DNA, the CDR3 is TGTGCCAGTCTCCAATCCGGGACAGCCTCTTCGGCTAATGAAAGACTGTTTTTT.